This T cell receptor (beta chain) was identified in a study of cytomegalovirus exposure and HLA in healthy donors. Looking at the study overall: Inside one of the first data releases sat around 85 million unique TCRs taken from HLA-typed donors. Study-wide points: Some V segments, including TRBV6-2 and TRBV6-3, were excluded as indistinguishable.

Donors had nominal health at sampling but likely had unrecorded immune exposures. As concerns this clone: The antigen is unknown.

PCR was performed using 60 Vbeta and 13 Jbeta primers. Here immunoSEQ multiplex PCR was the method, and the copy in TCRdb shows in-frame clones only, minus some. The data hold 99,000 or so clones, with over 65% observed a single time. Between the trimmed V and J ends, which lost 5 bases and 7 bases, there was a span of 12 bases. The CDR3 runs 13 residues. Germline-derived CDR1 and CDR2 are LNHNV and YYDKDF (reference sequence). The TCR originated in a woman between 35 and 50 years old in good health and CMV-seronegative. The specimen sequenced was PBMCs. V gene TRBV15 combines with J gene TRBJ2-1, with a tentative D call TRBD2 (5 bases). The CDR3 nucleotides are TGTGCCACCAGCCCAAAAACTAGGAATGAGCAGTTCTTC. It codes for CATSPKTRNEQFF.